Listed here are 30 T cell receptor beta chains from one sample, sequenced in a study of OX40 agonist ivuxolimab in advanced cancers. The library was built by means of the immunoSEQ multiplex PCR assay. Held by TCRdb, this immuneACCESS table contains in-frame sequences only and omits some clones. Under half of the omission traces to an unresolved V gene where checked; the cause of the rest is unknown. The sample records around 72,000 clones, 86% of which are singletons. The ten most abundant clones make up roughly 8.6% of the sample. Sequencing used CD4+ or CD8+ T cells sorted from blood, obtained in a trial of the OX40 agonist ivuxolimab. Every receptor here comes from an adult with an advanced solid tumor such as melanoma, head and neck, liver or kidney cancer.

V gene TRBV5-1 combines with J gene TRBJ1-5, with 11 bases that match TRBD1. The CDR3 sequence is 19 residues long. Trimming at V came to 0 bases and at J to 2 bases, leaving 10 bases not matched to a gene. Per germline, CDR1 SGHRS and CDR2 YFSETQ. CDR3 loop: CASSLGPRPGQGGNQPQHF. The CDR3 coding sequence is TGCGCCAGCAGCTTGGGTCCAAGACCGGGACAGGGGGGCAATCAGCCCCAGCATTTT.

This rearrangement joins TRBV5-4 to TRBJ2-5, with a weak D call TRBD1 (6 bases). V lost 2 bases and J 5 bases, leaving 13 bases between the germline ends. Germline-derived CDR1 and CDR2 are SGHNT and YYREEE (reference sequence). This CDR3 region has 14 residues. CDR3 protein: CASSLQGVRETQYF. The CDR3 bases are TGTGCCAGCAGCTTACAGGGAGTTCGGGAGACCCAGTACTTC.

The CDR3 DNA reads as TGTGCCAGCAGTTACTCTGGGTCTAATGAAAAACTGTTTTTT. Protein: CASSYSGSNEKLFF. The genes are TRBV6-5 and TRBJ1-4, with no clear D. The CDR3 consists of 14 residues. The ends were cut back, 0 bases at V and 3 bases at J, with 5 bases in the middle. Germline CDR1 MNHEY, CDR2 SVGAGI.

The genes are TRBV19 and TRBJ2-3, with D unresolved. V lost 4 bases and J 4 bases, leaving 15 bases between the germline ends. This CDR3 contains 15 residues. From germline, CDR1 is LNHDA and CDR2 SQIVND (reference sequence). The CDR3 DNA is TGTGCCAGTAGTAGACGGACGAACGTGGCAGATACGCAGTATTTT. Translating it yields CASSRRTNVADTQYF.

This chain joins TRBV6-5 and TRBJ2-5, with 9 bases that match TRBD2. The CDR3 length is 16 residues. Unmatched junction bases numbered 6, after V lost 2 bases and J lost 2 bases. CDR1 and CDR2 from the germline V gene are MNHEY and SVGAGI. The CDR3 sequence is CASSYGTSPNQETQYF. The CDR3 DNA is TGTGCCAGCAGTTACGGGACTAGCCCCAATCAAGAGACCCAGTACTTC.

V is TRBV16 and J is TRBJ1-5; D not certain. The CDR3 covers 13 residues. Trimming stripped 6 bases from V and 3 bases from J, with 9 bases between. The germline V gene has CDR1 KGHSY and CDR2 FQNENV. CDR3 DNA sequence: TGTGCCAGCAGGCAGCAGTCCAATCAGCCCCAGCATTTT. This encodes CASRQQSNQPQHF.

This clone was counted a single time. This rearrangement joins TRBV10-3 to TRBJ1-3; D gene unclear. The germline gives CDR1 ENHRY, CDR2 SYGVKD. V was cut by 7 bases and J by 0 bases, with 7 bases left in between. The CDR3 runs 13 residues. In nucleotides, the CDR3 is TGTGCCATCACCGGGGACTCTGGAAACACCATATATTTT. It is translated as CAITGDSGNTIYF.

The chain is built from TRBV7-2 and TRBJ1-3; D remains unclear. The V end was cut by 5 bases, the J end by 4 bases, with 15 bases between. This CDR3 is 15 amino acids long. The germline gives CDR1 SGHTA, CDR2 FQGNSA. CDR3 bases: TGTGCCAGCAGCCCCGGAACCTTCGGGGGAAACACCATATATTTT. Its protein product is CASSPGTFGGNTIYF.

In its sample, this clone was seen a few times. This sequence joins TRBV18 and TRBJ2-2; D not resolved. The germline gives CDR1 KGHSH, CDR2 LQKENI. Trimming removed 3 bases at V and 0 bases at J, with 14 bases between. This CDR3 spans 17 amino acids. The CDR3, as DNA: TGTGCCAGCTCACCCCCGAGTGGGCGCACGAACACCGGGGAGCTGTTTTTT. Translation gives CASSPPSGRTNTGELFF.

This clone was picked up a small number of times. The rearrangement links TRBV7-2 to TRBJ1-5; a weak D match, TRBD1 (5 bases). This CDR3 has 15 residues. V was pared by 5 bases and J by 9 bases, with 20 bases between. Germline loops: CDR1 SGHTA, CDR2 FQGNSA. In DNA, the CDR3 is TGTGCCAGCAGCCAAGGTTCCTATACAGGCACGCCCCAGCATTTT. Translation: CASSQGSYTGTPQHF.

V gene TRBV30 combines with J gene TRBJ2-7; possibly TRBD2 for D (5 bases). The V end lost 1 base, the J end lost 5 bases, and 9 bases lay between the germline ends. The CDR3 runs 12 residues. Germline V gene sequence: CDR1 GTSNPN, CDR2 SVGIG (reference sequence). CDR3 coding DNA: TGTGCCTGGAGTGGAGGAGGAAACGAGCAGTACTTC. The encoded protein is CAWSGGGNEQYF. The full variable domain, completed using reference TRBV30 and TRBJ2-7, is SQTIHQWPATLVQPVGSPLSLECTVEGTSNPNLYWYRQAAGRGLQLLFYSVGIGQISSEVPQNLSASRPQDRQFILSSKKLLLSDSGFYLCAWSGGGNEQYFGPGTRLTVT.

The chain recombines TRBV2 with TRBJ1-6, with 9 bases identical to TRBD1. Germline CDR1 SNHLY, CDR2 FYNNEI. This CDR3 is built from 14 residues. Trimming at V came to 6 bases and at J to 11 bases, leaving 8 bases not matched to a gene. This CDR3 reads CASSTGTGNPPLHF. CDR3 nucleotides: TGTGCCAGCAGCACCGGGACAGGGAATCCACCCCTCCACTTT.

This chain joins TRBV12-5 and TRBJ2-7; perhaps TRBD1 as D (6 bases). The CDR3 extends over 13 amino acids. V was clipped by 6 bases and J by 3 bases, with 12 bases between them. Germline V gives CDR1 LGHNT, CDR2 FRNRAP. CDR3 sequence reads: CASGRTAHYEQYF. In DNA form, the CDR3 reads TGTGCTAGTGGACGGACAGCGCACTACGAGCAGTACTTC.

This clone was counted between two and nine times. The chain recombines TRBV5-6 with TRBJ1-2; D gene ambiguous. The CDR3 is 17 residues long. V was trimmed by 2 bases and J by 2 bases, leaving 19 bases between them. Germline assignment: CDR1 SGHDT and CDR2 YYEEEE. CDR3 residues: CASSFLDYLGSNYGYTF. The CDR3 DNA reads as TGTGCCAGCAGCTTTTTAGATTATCTGGGTTCCAACTATGGCTACACCTTC.

This clone was counted between two and nine times. This sequence joins TRBV19 and TRBJ1-2, with D tentatively TRBD1 (5 bases). This CDR3 region has 14 residues. V was pared by 5 bases and J by 5 bases, with 15 bases between. From germline, CDR1 is LNHDA and CDR2 SQIVND (reference sequence). The CDR3 DNA is TGTGCCAGTAGTCTCCCGGGGGAGGGGTATGGCTACACCTTC. Translating it yields CASSLPGEGYGYTF.

In DNA form, the CDR3 reads TGTGCCAGCTCACCACCGTCATCGGGACAGGGGGGGTACGAGCAGTACTTC. It translates to CASSPPSSGQGGYEQYF. The chain uses TRBV18 and TRBJ2-5; TRBD1 matches 11 bases. The J call may be mistaken, given a closer DNA end match to TRBJ2-7. This CDR3 has 17 residues. CDR1 KGHSH and CDR2 LQKENI come from the germline V gene.

This chain joins TRBV15 and TRBJ1-4, with D uncertain. CDR3 length equals 15 residues. Trimming took off 0 bases at V and 7 bases at J, with 12 bases between the two ends. The germline V gene has CDR1 LNHNV and CDR2 YYDKDF (reference sequence). CDR3 region: CATSRDSQRFEKLFF. The DNA for the CDR3 is TGTGCCACCAGCAGAGATAGCCAGCGTTTTGAAAAACTGTTTTTT.

The rearrangement links TRBV9 to TRBJ2-1; tentatively, D is TRBD1 (6 bases). There are 16 residues in the CDR3. Trimming took 0 bases from V and 0 from J, leaving 10 bases between them. Germline CDR1 SGDLS, CDR2 YYNGEE. CDR3 nucleotides: TGTGCCAGCAGCGTAGAAGGGGGAATCTCCTACAATGAGCAGTTCTTC. Its translation is CASSVEGGISYNEQFF.

The rearrangement links TRBV7-2 to TRBJ1-5, with 7 bases fitting TRBD1. The trim removed 4 bases at V and 5 bases at J, leaving 8 bases unmatched. There are 15 residues in the CDR3. The germline gives CDR1 SGHTA, CDR2 FQGNSA. CDR3 loop: CASSSGWQGDQPQHF. CDR3 coding DNA: TGTGCCAGCAGCTCCGGGTGGCAGGGGGATCAGCCCCAGCATTTT.

The V call is TRBV20-1, the J call TRBJ1-2; TRBD1 matches 7 bases. CDR3 length: 11 residues. V shed 8 bases and J 3 bases; nucleotides not matched to a gene: 3. Germline loops: CDR1 DFQATT, CDR2 SNEGSKA (reference sequence). CDR3 loop: CSYQGDYGYTF. The CDR3 region has the DNA TGCAGTTACCAGGGGGACTATGGCTACACCTTC.

The chain carries TRBV5-1 and TRBJ1-4; TRBD1 matches 7 bases. CDR1 is SGHRS, CDR2 YFSETQ, per germline. V lost 3 bases, J lost 6 bases, and 5 bases stayed unmatched. This CDR3 has 14 residues. The CDR3 spells CASSWNQGDEKLFF. CDR3 sequence (DNA): TGCGCCAGCAGCTGGAACCAGGGGGATGAAAAACTGTTTTTT.

The chain links TRBV19 to TRBJ2-1, with a possible D match to TRBD1 (6 bases). Germline-derived CDR1 and CDR2 are LNHDA and SQIVND (reference sequence). V dropped 8 bases and J dropped 4 bases, with 15 bases sitting between them. This CDR3 is 14 amino acids long. The CDR3 sequence: CASARVTGYNEQFF. In DNA form, the CDR3 reads TGTGCCAGTGCGCGGGTGACAGGTTACAATGAGCAGTTCTTC.

The chain recombines TRBV13 with TRBJ2-7; 8 bases map to TRBD2. The germline V gene encodes CDR1 PRHDT and CDR2 FYEKMQ (reference sequence). The CDR3 runs to 15 residues. The trim removed 5 bases at V and 4 bases at J, leaving 10 bases unmatched. The DNA for the CDR3 is TGTGCCAGCAGCACCCCCGGGGGGGCTGTTTACGAGCAGTACTTC. This encodes CASSTPGGAVYEQYF.

This rearrangement joins TRBV2 to TRBJ1-5; the D is unclear. Trimming stripped 6 bases from V and 1 base from J, with 10 bases between. Germline loops: CDR1 SNHLY, CDR2 FYNNEI. This CDR3 spans 14 amino acids. CDR3 loop: CASRETVSNQPQHF. The CDR3 region has the DNA TGTGCCAGCAGGGAAACAGTGAGCAATCAGCCCCAGCATTTT.

The rearrangement joins TRBV5-1 to TRBJ2-1; D remains unclear. CDR3 length equals 14 residues. Germline lookup yields CDR1 SGHRS and CDR2 YFSETQ. Deletions cut 6 bases from V and 2 bases from J, with 12 bases between. The CDR3 loop is CASKVQTTYNEQFF. CDR3 nucleotides: TGCGCCAGCAAGGTCCAAACTACCTACAATGAGCAGTTCTTC.

This clone was picked up a small number of times. V and J are TRBV19 and TRBJ1-1, with D perhaps TRBD1 (6 bases). The CDR3 is 13 residues long. Trimming cost V 5 bases and J 5 bases, with 12 bases left between them. Germline V gene lookup returns CDR1 LNHDA and CDR2 SQIVND (reference sequence). CDR3 loop: CASSPLDRTEAFF. The CDR3 nucleotides are TGTGCCAGTAGTCCTTTGGACAGAACTGAAGCTTTCTTT.

This chain links TRBV30 with TRBJ1-3; no reliable D call. The V end was cut by 0 bases, the J end by 4 bases, with 13 bases between. Looked up from germline, CDR1 is GTSNPN and CDR2 is SVGIG (reference sequence). The CDR3 runs 15 residues. CDR3 sequence: CAWSVFEGPGNTIYF. CDR3 DNA sequence: TGTGCCTGGAGTGTTTTCGAAGGCCCGGGAAACACCATATATTTT.

The chain employs TRBV27 and TRBJ1-2; maybe TRBD1 (5 bases). This CDR3 spans 17 amino acids. Germline lookup yields CDR1 MNHEY and CDR2 SMNVEV (reference sequence). Trimming cost V 2 bases and J 8 bases, with 24 bases left between them. Written as DNA, the CDR3 is TGTGCCAGCAGTTTACTCCAGGGAACAGCTACTATAGGGGGCTACACCTTC. Residues: CASSLLQGTATIGGYTF.

The gene calls are TRBV29-1 and TRBJ1-1, with TRBD1 matching over 9 bases. V lost 3 bases to trimming and J lost 7 bases; unmatched junction nucleotides: 6. CDR3 length equals 13 residues. The germline V gene encodes CDR1 SQVTM and CDR2 ANQGSEA. The CDR3 bases are TGCAGCGTTGAGGACAGGGGAAGGGGTGAAGCTTTCTTT. This codes for CSVEDRGRGEAFF.

The rearrangement links TRBV2 to TRBJ2-7; D remains ambiguous. The CDR3 sequence is 11 residues long. CDR1 and CDR2 from the germline V gene are SNHLY and FYNNEI. V dropped 6 bases and J dropped 6 bases, with 9 bases sitting between them. CDR3 in DNA: TGTGCCAGCAGAGGTTTCGTCGAGCAGTACTTC. It specifies CASRGFVEQYF.